The rows below give T cell receptor beta chains drawn from one sample of a study of identical twins. One entry per CDR3 protein results from TCRdb running MiXCR on the 5' RACE reads. The sample records about 1.7 million distinct CDR3 sequences, less than 35% being singletons. The source material was cord blood. The receptors were sampled from a newborn girl in good health. CDR3s include the opening cysteine and the closing phenylalanine or tryptophan. A D gene is named only where the DNA matches it firmly. Expanded clones get a size class; other rows say once, few or many, or leave the size out.

J gene: TRBJ2-3
clone size: NA
CDR3 length: 15
D gene: TRBD1
V gene: TRBV28
CDR3 protein: CASSPRDRYTDTQYF
CDR3 DNA: TGTGCCAGCAGTCCACGGGACAGGTACACAGATACGCAGTATTTT

J gene: TRBJ2-1
clone size: many
CDR3 length: 15
D gene: NA
V gene: TRBV9
CDR3 protein: CASSPRASSYNEQFF
CDR3 DNA: TGTGCCAGCAGTCCCCGGGCGAGCTCCTACAATGAGCAGTTCTTC

J gene: TRBJ1-1
clone size: NA
CDR3 length: 13
D gene: NA
V gene: TRBV12-3/TRBV12-4
CDR3 protein: CASSPFEDTEAFF
CDR3 DNA: TGTGCCAGCAGTCCATTTGAGGATACTGAAGCTTTCTTT

J gene: TRBJ2-7
clone size: NA
CDR3 length: 14
D gene: TRBD2
V gene: TRBV20-1
CDR3 protein: CSAPLATSSYEQYF
CDR3 DNA: TGCAGTGCACCACTAGCGACCAGCTCCTACGAGCAGTACTTC

J gene: TRBJ2-3
clone size: NA
CDR3 length: 16
D gene: NA
V gene: TRBV28
CDR3 protein: CASSSLTGPGADTQYF
CDR3 DNA: TGTGCCAGCAGTTCGCTTACAGGGCCTGGGGCAGATACGCAGTATTTT

J gene: TRBJ1-5
clone size: few
CDR3 length: 19
D gene: TRBD1
V gene: TRBV7-2
CDR3 protein: CASSLSRTGSRRGNQPQHF
CDR3 DNA: TGTGCCAGCAGCTTATCCCGGACAGGGTCCCGTCGGGGCAATCAGCCCCAGCATTTT

J gene: TRBJ2-4
clone size: NA
CDR3 length: 16
D gene: NA
V gene: TRBV15
CDR3 protein: CATSHGGGRLKNIQYF
CDR3 DNA: TGTGCCACCAGCCACGGAGGGGGGAGGCTAAAAAACATTCAGTACTTC

J gene: TRBJ1-6
clone size: NA
CDR3 length: 14
D gene: NA
V gene: TRBV2
CDR3 protein: CASSDPSLNSPLHF
CDR3 DNA: TGTGCCAGCAGTGACCCTTCACTTAATTCACCCCTCCACTTT

J gene: TRBJ1-5
clone size: NA
CDR3 length: 21
D gene: NA
V gene: TRBV28
CDR3 protein: CASSTPSPRGNVRRFNQPQHF
CDR3 DNA: TGTGCCAGCAGTACACCTTCTCCCAGGGGAAACGTGAGGAGATTCAATCAGCCCCAGCATTTT

J gene: TRBJ1-5
clone size: few
CDR3 length: 15
D gene: NA
V gene: TRBV9
CDR3 protein: CASSVGQVGNQPQHF
CDR3 DNA: TGTGCCAGCAGCGTAGGACAGGTGGGCAATCAGCCCCAGCATTTT

J gene: TRBJ2-7
clone size: few
CDR3 length: 14
D gene: NA
V gene: TRBV7-2
CDR3 protein: CASSLDPHSYEQYF
CDR3 DNA: TGTGCCAGCAGCCTCGATCCCCATTCCTACGAGCAGTACTTC

J gene: TRBJ2-4
clone size: few
CDR3 length: 17
D gene: TRBD1
V gene: TRBV18
CDR3 protein: CASSPPRGQGSKNIQYF
CDR3 DNA: TGTGCCAGCTCACCACCGCGAGGACAGGGATCCAAAAACATTCAGTACTTC

J gene: TRBJ2-3
clone size: few
CDR3 length: 14
D gene: NA
V gene: TRBV6-5
CDR3 protein: CASSYKGPTDTQYF
CDR3 DNA: TGTGCCAGCAGTTACAAGGGCCCCACAGATACGCAGTATTTT

J gene: TRBJ2-3
clone size: many
CDR3 length: 16
D gene: TRBD2
V gene: TRBV7-2
CDR3 protein: CASSLVSGGTTDTQYF
CDR3 DNA: TGTGCCAGCAGCTTAGTGAGCGGGGGGACCACAGATACGCAGTATTTT

J gene: TRBJ1-5
clone size: NA
CDR3 length: 13
D gene: TRBD1
V gene: TRBV20-1
CDR3 protein: CSAQDRVNQPQHF
CDR3 DNA: TGCAGTGCTCAGGACAGGGTCAATCAGCCCCAGCATTTT

J gene: TRBJ1-2
clone size: many
CDR3 length: 16
D gene: TRBD1
V gene: TRBV4-1
CDR3 protein: CASSQVSGTANYGYTF
CDR3 DNA: TGCGCCAGCAGCCAAGTGTCCGGGACAGCTAACTATGGCTACACCTTC

J gene: TRBJ2-7
clone size: NA
CDR3 length: 14
D gene: TRBD1
V gene: TRBV3-1
CDR3 protein: CASSQANRGYEQYF
CDR3 DNA: TGTGCCAGCAGCCAAGCAAACAGGGGGTACGAGCAGTACTTC

J gene: TRBJ2-1
clone size: few
CDR3 length: 12
D gene: NA
V gene: TRBV9
CDR3 protein: CASSVVENEQFF
CDR3 DNA: TGTGCCAGCAGCGTAGTGGAGAATGAGCAGTTCTTC

J gene: TRBJ1-1
clone size: NA
CDR3 length: 13
D gene: NA
V gene: TRBV10-1
CDR3 protein: CASTPVGGTEAFF
CDR3 DNA: TGCGCCAGCACCCCGGTGGGCGGCACTGAAGCTTTCTTT

J gene: TRBJ2-1
clone size: NA
CDR3 length: 15
D gene: TRBD2
V gene: TRBV19
CDR3 protein: CASSIWLAGNFEQFF
CDR3 DNA: TGTGCCAGTAGTATTTGGCTAGCGGGAAACTTCGAGCAGTTCTTC

J gene: TRBJ2-2
clone size: NA
CDR3 length: 13
D gene: NA
V gene: TRBV28
CDR3 protein: CASSFPTPLELFF
CDR3 DNA: TGTGCCAGCAGTTTCCCCACGCCACTGGAGCTGTTTTTT

J gene: TRBJ2-7
clone size: NA
CDR3 length: 15
D gene: NA
V gene: TRBV5-1
CDR3 protein: CASSLERWSTYEQYF
CDR3 DNA: TGCGCCAGCAGCTTGGAAAGATGGTCTACCTACGAGCAGTACTTC

J gene: TRBJ1-2
clone size: NA
CDR3 length: 15
D gene: NA
V gene: TRBV28
CDR3 protein: CASIFGGRPNYGYTF
CDR3 DNA: TGTGCCAGCATCTTTGGGGGACGGCCGAACTATGGCTACACCTTC

J gene: TRBJ1-1
clone size: NA
CDR3 length: 11
D gene: NA
V gene: TRBV6-1
CDR3 protein: CASTVGTEAFF
CDR3 DNA: TGTGCCAGCACGGTGGGCACTGAAGCTTTCTTT

J gene: TRBJ1-5
clone size: NA
CDR3 length: 18
D gene: NA
V gene: TRBV6-5
CDR3 protein: CASSYPMWGGMGNQPQHF
CDR3 DNA: TGTGCCAGCAGTTACCCAATGTGGGGGGGGATGGGCAATCAGCCCCAGCATTTT

J gene: TRBJ1-5
clone size: many
CDR3 length: 12
D gene: NA
V gene: TRBV29-1
CDR3 protein: CSVEVRGQPQHF
CDR3 DNA: TGCAGCGTTGAAGTCAGGGGCCAGCCCCAGCATTTT

J gene: TRBJ2-4
clone size: few
CDR3 length: 19
D gene: TRBD2
V gene: TRBV5-1
CDR3 protein: CASSPSAGGPFWAKNIQYF
CDR3 DNA: TGCGCCAGCAGTCCCTCTGCGGGGGGGCCGTTTTGGGCCAAAAACATTCAGTACTTC

J gene: TRBJ1-3
clone size: NA
CDR3 length: 14
D gene: TRBD1
V gene: TRBV12-3/TRBV12-4
CDR3 protein: CASSLDRVRNTIYF
CDR3 DNA: TGTGCCAGCAGCCTGGACAGGGTCCGAAACACCATATATTTT

J gene: TRBJ2-3
clone size: few
CDR3 length: 19
D gene: NA
V gene: TRBV7-9
CDR3 protein: CASSLGVARDSTSGDTQYF
CDR3 DNA: NA

J gene: TRBJ1-2
clone size: few
CDR3 length: 14
D gene: NA
V gene: TRBV5-4
CDR3 protein: CASSSPDTNYGYTF
CDR3 DNA: TGTGCCAGCAGCTCCCCGGACACTAACTATGGCTACACCTTC

J gene: TRBJ2-7
clone size: NA
CDR3 length: 14
D gene: NA
V gene: TRBV5-1
CDR3 protein: CASSFFSSYNEQYF
CDR3 DNA: TGCGCCAGCAGCTTTTTTAGCTCCTACAATGAGCAGTACTTC

J gene: TRBJ2-6
clone size: few
CDR3 length: 17
D gene: TRBD1
V gene: TRBV7-8
CDR3 protein: CASRTGTGGSGANVLTF
CDR3 DNA: TGTGCCAGCAGGACCGGGACAGGGGGCTCTGGGGCCAACGTCCTGACTTTC

J gene: TRBJ1-4
clone size: few
CDR3 length: 15
D gene: NA
V gene: TRBV10-3
CDR3 protein: CAISESKGLGEKLFF
CDR3 DNA: TGTGCCATCAGTGAGTCGAAAGGGCTCGGGGAAAAACTGTTTTTT

J gene: TRBJ2-1
clone size: NA
CDR3 length: 16
D gene: TRBD2
V gene: TRBV4-1
CDR3 protein: CASSQDNSGTYNEHFF
CDR3 DNA: TGCGCCAGCAGCCAAGATAATAGCGGGACATACAATGAGCATTTCTTC

J gene: TRBJ1-2
clone size: few
CDR3 length: 11
D gene: NA
V gene: TRBV20-1
CDR3 protein: CSAVGGYGYTF
CDR3 DNA: TGCAGTGCTGTGGGAGGCTATGGCTACACCTTC

J gene: TRBJ2-3
clone size: NA
CDR3 length: 14
D gene: NA
V gene: TRBV5-1
CDR3 protein: CASGLRQGTDTQYF
CDR3 DNA: TGCGCCAGTGGACTCAGGCAGGGCACAGATACGCAGTATTTT

J gene: TRBJ2-3
clone size: few
CDR3 length: 15
D gene: NA
V gene: TRBV6-5
CDR3 protein: CASSYRGPIEDTQYF
CDR3 DNA: TGTGCCAGCAGTTACCGGGGACCGATTGAAGATACGCAGTATTTT

J gene: TRBJ1-4
clone size: NA
CDR3 length: 16
D gene: TRBD1
V gene: TRBV9
CDR3 protein: CASSEEDRGSNEKLFF
CDR3 DNA: TGTGCCAGCAGCGAGGAAGACAGGGGAAGCAATGAAAAACTGTTTTTT

J gene: TRBJ2-1
clone size: NA
CDR3 length: 14
D gene: NA
V gene: TRBV10-2
CDR3 protein: CASSDEPGVTEQFF
CDR3 DNA: TGCGCCAGCAGTGACGAACCCGGAGTTACTGAGCAGTTCTTC

J gene: TRBJ2-1
clone size: NA
CDR3 length: 16
D gene: NA
V gene: TRBV7-2
CDR3 protein: CASSFGLVASYNEQFF
CDR3 DNA: TGTGCCAGCAGCTTTGGATTGGTAGCGAGCTACAATGAGCAGTTCTTC

J gene: TRBJ1-2
clone size: NA
CDR3 length: 16
D gene: TRBD1
V gene: TRBV29-1
CDR3 protein: CSVEDGQGGIGYGCTF
CDR3 DNA: TGCAGCGTTGAAGATGGGCAGGGGGGGATTGGTTATGGCTGCACCTTC

J gene: TRBJ2-4
clone size: NA
CDR3 length: 15
D gene: NA
V gene: TRBV2
CDR3 protein: CASSAILIAKNIQYF
CDR3 DNA: TGTGCCAGCAGTGCTATACTTATAGCCAAAAACATTCAGTACTTC

J gene: TRBJ2-1
clone size: few
CDR3 length: 16
D gene: NA
V gene: TRBV21-1
CDR3 protein: CASSKALAGGPLEQFF
CDR3 DNA: TGTGCCAGCAGCAAAGCGCTAGCGGGAGGGCCTCTTGAGCAGTTCTTC

J gene: TRBJ1-2
clone size: few
CDR3 length: 15
D gene: TRBD1
V gene: TRBV2
CDR3 protein: CASSEGTGALYGYTF
CDR3 DNA: TGTGCCAGCAGTGAAGGGACAGGGGCCCTCTATGGCTACACCTTC

J gene: TRBJ2-4
clone size: NA
CDR3 length: 16
D gene: TRBD1
V gene: TRBV7-2
CDR3 protein: CASSSRTGAAKNIQYF
CDR3 DNA: TGTGCCAGCAGCTCTAGGACAGGGGCAGCCAAAAACATTCAGTACTTC

J gene: TRBJ2-1
clone size: NA
CDR3 length: 16
D gene: NA
V gene: TRBV5-6
CDR3 protein: CASSLPLAPAYNEQFF
CDR3 DNA: TGTGCCAGCAGCTTGCCCTTGGCGCCAGCCTACAATGAGCAGTTCTTC

J gene: TRBJ2-3
clone size: NA
CDR3 length: 13
D gene: NA
V gene: TRBV3-1
CDR3 protein: CASSLSLWDTQYF
CDR3 DNA: TGTGCCAGCAGCCTCAGCTTGTGGGATACGCAGTATTTT

J gene: TRBJ2-5
clone size: NA
CDR3 length: 13
D gene: TRBD2
V gene: TRBV2
CDR3 protein: CASSPLTSSGQYF
CDR3 DNA: TGTGCCAGCAGTCCTTTGACTAGCAGCGGGCAGTACTTC

J gene: TRBJ1-2
clone size: NA
CDR3 length: 15
D gene: NA
V gene: TRBV19
CDR3 protein: CASSMEGRIYYGYTF
CDR3 DNA: TGTGCCAGTAGTATGGAAGGCAGGATTTACTATGGCTACACCTTC

J gene: TRBJ1-1
clone size: few
CDR3 length: 15
D gene: NA
V gene: TRBV5-1
CDR3 protein: CASSLAKNRETEAFF
CDR3 DNA: TGCGCCAGCAGCTTGGCGAAGAACAGGGAGACTGAAGCTTTCTTT

J gene: TRBJ1-5
clone size: NA
CDR3 length: 14
D gene: TRBD1
V gene: TRBV29-1
CDR3 protein: CSVGGQGGNQPQHF
CDR3 DNA: TGCAGCGTTGGAGGACAGGGGGGAAATCAGCCCCAGCATTTT

J gene: TRBJ1-5
clone size: NA
CDR3 length: 16
D gene: NA
V gene: TRBV10-3
CDR3 protein: CAISESPPRVGQPQHF
CDR3 DNA: TGTGCCATCAGTGAGTCTCCCCCCAGGGTGGGTCAGCCCCAGCATTTT

J gene: TRBJ1-2
clone size: NA
CDR3 length: 15
D gene: TRBD1
V gene: TRBV20-1
CDR3 protein: CSARDYGTGNYGYTF
CDR3 DNA: TGCAGTGCTAGAGATTATGGGACAGGGAACTATGGCTACACCTTC

J gene: TRBJ2-7
clone size: NA
CDR3 length: 16
D gene: TRBD1
V gene: TRBV4-1
CDR3 protein: CASSQYSGDRYYEQYF
CDR3 DNA: TGCGCCAGCAGCCAATATTCGGGGGACAGGTACTACGAGCAGTACTTC

J gene: TRBJ1-2
clone size: NA
CDR3 length: 14
D gene: NA
V gene: TRBV6-5
CDR3 protein: CASSRGPANYGYTF
CDR3 DNA: TGTGCCAGCAGTCGGGGACCGGCCAACTATGGCTACACCTTC

J gene: TRBJ2-7
clone size: many
CDR3 length: 13
D gene: NA
V gene: TRBV27
CDR3 protein: CASSLSYSYEQYF
CDR3 DNA: TGTGCCAGCAGTTTATCTTATAGCTACGAGCAGTACTTC

J gene: TRBJ1-2
clone size: few
CDR3 length: 14
D gene: NA
V gene: TRBV2
CDR3 protein: CASTIMTANYGYTF
CDR3 DNA: TGTGCCAGCACCATAATGACAGCTAACTATGGCTACACCTTC

J gene: TRBJ2-7
clone size: many
CDR3 length: 14
D gene: NA
V gene: TRBV27
CDR3 protein: CASSFTLGGYEQYF
CDR3 DNA: TGTGCCAGCAGTTTTACCCTCGGGGGCTACGAGCAGTACTTC